The 32 T cell receptor beta chains reported below all come from one sample, sequenced in a study of blood T cell repertoires in COVID-19. Profiled with immunoSEQ multiplex PCR; TCRdb holds only in-frame clones, not every one. The table has under 350,000 clones, roughly 83% seen once; the top ten hold 3.5% to 5.5%. Sequencing used peripheral blood. The receptor source for this set is a man in his 60s who had recovered from COVID-19.

This rearrangement joins TRBV2 to TRBJ1-3, with 10 nucleotides matching TRBD1. From germline, CDR1 is SNHLY and CDR2 FYNNEI. V dropped 2 bases and J dropped 7; count of bases not matched to a gene: 5. The CDR3 has 15 residues. CDR3 nucleotides: TGTGCCAGCAGTGAATCTAGGACAGGGGGGAACACCATATATTTT. Amino acid sequence: CASSESRTGGNTIYF.

Here the CDR3 reads CASSPFRGPMNTEAFF. CDR3 DNA sequence: TGTGCCAGCAGCCCATTCAGGGGGCCCATGAACACTGAAGCTTTCTTT. The chain has TRBV14 and TRBJ1-1; TRBD1 matches at 8 bases. Germline V CDR1 and CDR2: SGHDN, FVKESK. V shed 4 bases, J shed 0 bases, and the junction held 7 bases outside the gene matches. The CDR3 consists of 16 residues.

The rearrangement uses TRBV11-3 and TRBJ2-2; D remains unclear. The CDR3 runs 12 residues. The germline V gene encodes CDR1 SGHNT and CDR2 YENEEA. Trimming took off 4 bases at V and 3 bases at J, with 3 bases between the two ends. Here the CDR3 reads CASSSDTGELFF. The CDR3, as DNA: TGTGCCAGCAGCTCGGACACCGGGGAGCTGTTTTTT.

The chain uses TRBV2 and TRBJ1-5; tentative D call: TRBD1 (6 bases). V was cut by 7 bases and J by 7 bases, with 17 bases left in between. The CDR3 spans 14 residues. The germline CDR1 and CDR2 sequences are SNHLY and FYNNEI. The CDR3 sequence: CASNPNPGQQPQHF. Here the CDR3 DNA reads TGTGCCAGCAACCCAAACCCGGGACAACAGCCCCAGCATTTT.

This chain links TRBV6-6 with TRBJ2-5; the match to TRBD2 covers 7 bases. With V trimmed by 3 bases and J by 1 base, 8 bases remained unmatched. Per the germline V gene, CDR1 is MNHNY and CDR2 is SVGAGI (reference sequence). This CDR3 is built from 16 residues. The DNA for the CDR3 is TGTGCCAGCAGTTATAGGGGCGGGAGAGGCCAAGAGACCCAGTACTTC. Residues: CASSYRGGRGQETQYF.

Concerning this clone itself: Sequence at one end of the junction differs from germline and may be a read error. The chain recombines TRBV7-7 with TRBJ2-3; 8 bases are a match to TRBD1. Germline CDR1 SSHAT, CDR2 FNYEAQ (reference sequence). The CDR3 totals 18 residues. The CDR3 region has the DNA TGTGCTAGCAGCGAAACAACGGGATCTGAGACAGGGGCAGATACGCAGTATTTT. The encoded protein is CASSETTGSETGADTQYF.

The genes are TRBV20-1 and TRBJ2-3; the match to TRBD2 covers 7 bases. Germline V lookup: CDR1 DFQATT, CDR2 SNEGSKA (reference sequence). With V trimmed by 3 bases and J by 3 bases, 9 bases remained unmatched. This CDR3 is 15 amino acids long. CDR3 region: CSASSLAEPTDTQYF. CDR3 nucleotide sequence: TGCAGTGCTAGTTCTCTAGCGGAGCCAACAGATACGCAGTATTTT.

This clone was recorded many times. The gene calls are TRBV2 and TRBJ2-1, with D perhaps matching TRBD2 (5 bases). Germline CDR1 reads SNHLY; CDR2 reads FYNNEI. V was pared by 2 bases and J by 7 bases, with 6 bases between. The CDR3 consists of 12 residues. The CDR3 region is CASSEWRNEQFF. DNA for the CDR3: TGTGCCAGCAGTGAATGGAGGAATGAGCAGTTCTTC.

The V call is TRBV6-6, the J call TRBJ2-5; a possible D gene is TRBD2 (6 bases). Germline V gene sequence: CDR1 MNHNY, CDR2 SVGAGI (reference sequence). The CDR3 extends over 13 amino acids. The ends were cut back, 6 bases at V and 5 bases at J, with 13 bases in the middle. DNA of the CDR3: TGTGCCAGCAGGGGGACTTCGGGGGAGACCCAGTACTTC. Protein product: CASRGTSGETQYF.

The chain has TRBV9 and TRBJ2-5; the match to TRBD1 covers 9 bases. Germline V gene data show CDR1 as SGDLS and CDR2 as YYNGEE. J was trimmed by 1 base and V by 2 bases; bases with no gene match: 3. This CDR3 region has 15 residues. The CDR3 spells CASSVGGQGQETQYF. Here the CDR3 DNA reads TGTGCCAGCAGCGTCGGGGGACAGGGCCAAGAGACCCAGTACTTC.

This chain uses TRBV2 with TRBJ2-3; D is unresolved. V was pared by 7 bases and J by 6 bases, with 11 bases between. This CDR3 has 12 amino acids. Per the germline V gene, CDR1 is SNHLY and CDR2 is FYNNEI. The CDR3 DNA follows: TGTGCCAGCAATCCGACTGGGGATACGCAGTATTTT. Amino acids: CASNPTGDTQYF.

V gene TRBV5-4 combines with J gene TRBJ2-5; TRBD1 aligns across 7 bases. Germline CDR1 reads SGHNT; CDR2 reads YYREEE (reference sequence). This CDR3 spans 17 amino acids. Unmatched junction bases numbered 17, after V lost 4 bases and J lost 5 bases. In DNA, the CDR3 is TGTGCCAGCAGCATACAGGGGCGGATTGGTAAGAAGGAGACCCAGTACTTC. Its protein product is CASSIQGRIGKKETQYF.

This chain uses TRBV9 with TRBJ2-3; 7 bases agree with TRBD1. Germline assignment: CDR1 SGDLS and CDR2 YYNGEE. The CDR3 covers 16 residues. J was trimmed by 4 bases and V by 4 bases; bases with no gene match: 12. In DNA, the CDR3 is TGTGCCAGCAGCTCACACCGACAGGGAAGAGCAGATACGCAGTATTTT. It codes for CASSSHRQGRADTQYF.

The chain couples TRBV7-2 to TRBJ1-1; 9 bases align to TRBD1. The CDR3 has 16 amino acids. The trim removed 2 bases at V and 8 bases at J, leaving 12 bases unmatched. In germline, CDR1 is SGHTA, CDR2 FQGNSA. The CDR3 nucleotides are TGTGCCAGCAGCTTACTGAATACCGGGACAGGGAGCGAAGCTTTCTTT. Translating gives CASSLLNTGTGSEAFF.

CDR3 protein: CASSLRLGDYGYTF. In nucleotides, the CDR3 is TGTGCCAGCAGCTTGCGATTGGGCGACTATGGCTACACCTTC. This chain links TRBV5-6 with TRBJ1-2; D uncertain. Germline V lookup: CDR1 SGHDT, CDR2 YYEEEE. V gave up 1 base and J gave up 3 bases, with 10 bases separating them. This CDR3 comprises 14 residues.

The chain uses TRBV6-5 and TRBJ1-2; possible D gene TRBD1, 5 bases. From germline, CDR1 is MNHEY and CDR2 SVGAGI. Trimming took off 6 bases at V and 0 bases at J, with 11 bases between the two ends. The CDR3 covers 14 residues. This CDR3 reads CASRKDTANYGYTF. CDR3 nucleotide sequence: TGTGCCAGCAGGAAGGACACCGCTAACTATGGCTACACCTTC.

This sequence joins TRBV6-1 and TRBJ2-3; D call uncertain. Between the trimmed V and J ends, which lost 3 bases and 5 bases, there was a span of 9 bases. This CDR3 comprises 13 residues. Germline V gives CDR1 MNHNS, CDR2 SASEGT. In DNA, the CDR3 is TGTGCCAGCAGTGACCCCCCTCTAGATACGCAGTATTTT. As protein: CASSDPPLDTQYF.

This chain uses TRBV19 with TRBJ2-5; TRBD1 matches 7 bases. The CDR3 sequence is 13 residues long. Germline lookup yields CDR1 LNHDA and CDR2 SQIVND (reference sequence). V lost 6 bases, J lost 4 bases, and 5 bases stayed unmatched. CDR3 residues: CASSRGGGETQYF. The CDR3 coding sequence is TGTGCCAGTAGCAGAGGGGGCGGAGAGACCCAGTACTTC.

This chain connects TRBV6-5 to TRBJ1-5, with D unclear. Deletions cut 7 bases from V and 2 bases from J, with 9 bases between. The CDR3 is 13 amino acids. Germline V gene sequence: CDR1 MNHEY, CDR2 SVGAGI. CDR3 region: CASIYQGNQPQHF. CDR3 nucleotide sequence: TGTGCCAGCATTTATCAGGGCAATCAGCCCCAGCATTTT.

This clone was observed once. The rearrangement uses TRBV14 and TRBJ2-5; 9 bases are shared with TRBD1. The trim removed 5 bases at V and 7 bases at J, leaving 8 bases unmatched. The CDR3 contains 14 residues. Germline V gene lookup returns CDR1 SGHDN and CDR2 FVKESK. CDR3 amino acids: CASSVTGGLGTQYF. The CDR3 nucleotides read TGTGCCAGCAGCGTTACAGGGGGCCTGGGGACCCAGTACTTC. Full variable domain (remainder filled in from reference TRBV14 and TRBJ2-5): EAGVTQFPSHSVIEKGQTVTLRCDPISGHDNLYWYRRVMGKEIKFLLHFVKESKQDESGMPNNRFLAERTGGTYSTLKVQPAELEDSGVYFCASSVTGGLGTQYFGPGTRLLVL.

The chain carries TRBV5-1 and TRBJ2-1; 7 bases align to TRBD2. Germline lookup yields CDR1 SGHRS and CDR2 YFSETQ. The CDR3 consists of 13 residues. V dropped 0 bases and J dropped 9; count of bases not matched to a gene: 3. The CDR3 nucleotides are TGCGCCAGCAGCTTGGCGGCTAGCGGTGAGCAGTTCTTC. This gives the protein CASSLAASGEQFF.

The chain uses TRBV3-1 (or the pseudogene TRBV3-2) and TRBJ2-2, with TRBD2 matching over 11 bases. J was trimmed by 2 bases and V by 4 bases; bases with no gene match: 3. Germline CDR1 LGHDT, CDR2 YNNKEL (reference sequence). The CDR3 is 16 residues long. The CDR3: CASSLGLAGNTGELFF. Here the CDR3 DNA reads TGTGCCAGCAGCCTCGGACTAGCGGGCAACACCGGGGAGCTGTTTTTT.

The V and J genes are TRBV2 and TRBJ2-7; 8 positions match TRBD2. The CDR3 contains 14 residues. Per the germline V gene, CDR1 is SNHLY and CDR2 is FYNNEI. Trimming took 7 bases from V and 7 from J; bases not matched to a gene: 12. The DNA of the CDR3 is TGTGCCAGCACCTCGGGGGGGACGGCACGGGAGCAGTACTTC. This encodes CASTSGGTAREQYF.

In its sample, this clone was seen once. The J gene is TRBJ2-4, the V gene TRBV5-1; TRBD1 agrees at 7 bases. Germline assignment: CDR1 SGHRS and CDR2 YFSETQ. The junction had 7 bases not matched to a gene; V was cut back by 6 bases and J by 4 bases. The CDR3 runs 14 residues. The CDR3, as DNA: TGCGCCAGCACACCAACAGGGGAGAAAAACATTCAGTACTTC. The encoded protein is CASTPTGEKNIQYF.

V gene TRBV30 combines with J gene TRBJ1-2; 7 bases are shared with TRBD1. Germline V CDR1 and CDR2: GTSNPN, SVGIG (reference sequence). The CDR3 totals 13 residues. V dropped 2 bases and J dropped 8; count of bases not matched to a gene: 8. The CDR3: CAWSYTGVKGYTF. CDR3 DNA: TGTGCCTGGAGTTACACAGGGGTGAAAGGCTACACCTTC.

V is TRBV19 and J is TRBJ1-1; TRBD1 agrees at 9 bases. The CDR3 has 14 amino acids. Germline V gene lookup returns CDR1 LNHDA and CDR2 SQIVND (reference sequence). V lost 6 bases to trimming and J lost 1 base; unmatched junction nucleotides: 3. The CDR3 loop reads CASRGTGRNTEAFF. The CDR3 nucleotides are TGTGCCAGTAGGGGGACAGGGCGGAACACTGAAGCTTTCTTT.

This chain connects TRBV19 to TRBJ1-1; the D is unclear. The CDR3 extends over 13 amino acids. V gave up 4 bases and J gave up 0 bases, with 6 bases separating them. The V gene's germline CDR1 is LNHDA and CDR2 SQIVND (reference sequence). CDR3 nucleotide sequence: TGTGCCAGTAGTAGCCAGATGAACACTGAAGCTTTCTTT. Its protein product is CASSSQMNTEAFF.

V and J are TRBV6-2 or TRBV6-3 and TRBJ2-5; 9 bases align to TRBD1. CDR3 length: 14 amino acids. V lost 5 bases to trimming and J lost 7 bases; unmatched junction nucleotides: 8. Germline-derived CDR1 and CDR2 are MNHEY and SVGEGT. The CDR3 coding sequence is TGTGCCAGCAGTAAACAGGGGGCGGTAGGGACCCAGTACTTC. It yields the protein CASSKQGAVGTQYF.

The sample holds one count of this clone. J is TRBJ2-2 and V is TRBV7-8; 8 bases map to TRBD2. Unmatched junction bases numbered 4, after V lost 5 bases and J lost 8 bases. The CDR3 runs 13 residues. Germline-derived CDR1 and CDR2 are SGHVS and FQNEAQ. For the CDR3, the DNA is TGTGCCAGCAGCAAAAGACTAGCGGGGGAGCTGTTTTTT. This translates into CASSKRLAGELFF. The whole variable domain, remainder taken from reference TRBV7-8 and TRBJ2-2, is GAGVSQSPRYKVAKRGQDVALRCDPISGHVSLFWYQQALGQGPEFLTYFQNEAQLDKSGLPSDRFFAERPEGSVSTLKIQRTQQEDSAVYLCASSKRLAGELFFGEGSRLTVL.

V and J are TRBV7-2 and TRBJ2-5; 9 nucleotides align to TRBD2. This CDR3 comprises 14 residues. The ends lost 3 bases at V and 5 bases at J; junction bases unmatched: 4. The germline V gene has CDR1 SGHTA and CDR2 FQGNSA. The CDR3 DNA follows: TGTGCCAGCAGCTTGGGACTAGCCGGCGAGACCCAGTACTTC. The encoded protein is CASSLGLAGETQYF.

The DNA of the CDR3 is TGTGCCAGCAGTTTACCCCTGGGAGGGATTGACTACACCTTC. This gives the protein CASSLPLGGIDYTF. The V call is TRBV28, the J call TRBJ1-2; D is ambiguous. The length of the CDR3 is 14 residues. The germline gives CDR1 MDHEN, CDR2 SYDVKM. Trimming removed 2 bases from V and 10 bases from J, with 17 bases in between.

CDR3 amino acids: CASSPGTGEPYEQYF. The CDR3 region has the DNA TGTGCCAGCTCACCAGGGACAGGGGAGCCCTACGAGCAGTACTTC. The chain employs TRBV18 and TRBJ2-7, with 10 bases identical to TRBD1. The CDR3 has 15 amino acids. Trimming at V came to 2 bases and at J to 2 bases, leaving 3 bases not matched to a gene. CDR1 KGHSH and CDR2 LQKENI come from the germline V gene.